The T cell receptor beta chain under discussion was sequenced for a study of Ad26.COV2.S vaccination and SARS-CoV-2 variants. Study context: By the intramuscular route, Ad26.COV2.S was given once, or twice 56 days apart.

Study-level results: The authors reported substantial breadth in spike-specific CD8+ and CD4+ T cell responses after vaccination. Placebo recipients showed lower spike-specific TCR breadth than vaccinees.

Treatment reported: 15 to 20 received Ad26.COV2.S at low or high dose, single or two shots; a few received placebo; per-sample allocation not given. Day 63 after the first injection of vaccine or placebo was the sampling time. As its vector, the vaccine had Ad26, which expressed Wuhan-strain SARS-CoV-2 spike. Assay used: immunoSEQ multiplex PCR; TCRdb lists only in-frame clones, some missing. The sample lists over 400,000 clones, less than 95% occurring once. Notes on this clone: The antigen is undetermined.

The sequences come from peripheral blood, collected in a trial of Ad26.COV2.S vaccine versus placebo. This TCR derives from a person between 18 and 65 years old who received the Ad26.COV2.S COVID-19 vaccine or a placebo.

The CDR3 region is CASSKNRGLNYEQYF. The CDR3 DNA reads TGTGCCAGCAGCAAAAACAGGGGATTGAACTACGAGCAGTACTTC. This chain uses TRBV2 with TRBJ2-7; 7 bases line up with TRBD1. The CDR3 has 15 amino acids. The V and J ends lost 6 bases and 3 bases, in that order; junction bases with no gene match: 11. The germline CDR1 and CDR2 sequences are SNHLY and FYNNEI. Full variable domain (remainder filled in from reference TRBV2 and TRBJ2-7): EPEVTQTPSHQVTQMGQEVILRCVPISNHLYFYWYRQILGQKVEFLVSFYNNEISEKSEIFDDQFSVERPDGSNFTLKIRSTKLEDSAMYFCASSKNRGLNYEQYFGPGTRLTVT.